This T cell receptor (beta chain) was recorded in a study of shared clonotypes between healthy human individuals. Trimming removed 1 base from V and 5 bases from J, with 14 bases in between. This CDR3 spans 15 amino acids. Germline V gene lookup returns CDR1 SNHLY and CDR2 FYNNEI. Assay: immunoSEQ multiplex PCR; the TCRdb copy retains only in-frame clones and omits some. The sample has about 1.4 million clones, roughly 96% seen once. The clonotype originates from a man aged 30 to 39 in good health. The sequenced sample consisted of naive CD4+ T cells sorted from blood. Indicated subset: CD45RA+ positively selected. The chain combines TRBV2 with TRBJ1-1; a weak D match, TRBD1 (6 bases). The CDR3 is CASSEGRGRGTEAFF. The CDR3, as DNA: TGTGCCAGCAGTGAAGGCAGGGGAAGAGGGACTGAAGCTTTCTTT.